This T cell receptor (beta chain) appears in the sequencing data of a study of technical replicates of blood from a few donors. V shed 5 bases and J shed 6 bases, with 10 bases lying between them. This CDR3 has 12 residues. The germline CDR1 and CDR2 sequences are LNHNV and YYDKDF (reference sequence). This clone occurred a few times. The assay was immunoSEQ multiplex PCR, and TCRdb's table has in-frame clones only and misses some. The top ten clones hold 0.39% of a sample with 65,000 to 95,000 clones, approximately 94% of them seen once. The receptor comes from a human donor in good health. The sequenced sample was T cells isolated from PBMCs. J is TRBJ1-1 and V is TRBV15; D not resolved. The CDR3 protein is CATSHTLPEAFF. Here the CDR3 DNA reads TGTGCCACCAGCCACACGTTACCTGAAGCTTTCTTT. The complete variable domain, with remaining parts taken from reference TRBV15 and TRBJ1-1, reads DAMVIQNPRYQVTQFGKPVTLSCSQTLNHNVMYWYQQKSSQAPKLLFHYYDKDFNNEADTPDNFQSRRPNTSFCFLDIRSPGLGDTAMYLCATSHTLPEAFFGQGTRLTVV.